A single sample gave rise to the 25 T cell receptor beta chains below, sequenced in a study of metastatic and nonmetastatic thyroid tumors. TCRdb re-called clones from the PCR reads using MiXCR. The profile shows roughly 59,000 clones, around 15% of them singletons. Thyroid surgery was preceded by no treatment in any patient. The specimen sequenced was blood. All receptors derive from a male donor with papillary thyroid cancer or a benign thyroid nodule (not recorded which). Some clones in this sample may be carry-over from other donors' samples.

This clone is labeled medium-sized (0.01 to 0.1%). The genes are TRBV6-2 or TRBV6-3 and TRBJ1-3; a possible D gene is TRBD1 (5 bases). The V end was cut by 2 bases, the J end by 0 bases, with 14 bases between. Germline loops: CDR1 MNHEY, CDR2 SVGEGT. The CDR3 consists of 17 residues. The CDR3 DNA reads as TGTGCCAGCAGTTACGATCAGGGACCTAACTCTGGAAACACCATATATTTT. Residues: CASSYDQGPNSGNTIYF.

The chain uses TRBV20-1 and TRBJ1-1; D possibly corresponds to TRBD1 (5 bases). This CDR3 is built from 14 residues. CDR1 is DFQATT, CDR2 SNEGSKA, per germline (reference sequence). The ends were cut back, 1 base at V and 5 bases at J, with 14 bases in the middle. The CDR3 here is CSARAQGGSTEAFF. CDR3 coding DNA: TGCAGTGCTAGAGCCCAGGGAGGAAGTACTGAAGCTTTCTTT.

Regarding this clone: The junction departs from germline at one end; a sequencing error may be responsible. The chain carries TRBV3-1 and TRBJ2-7; D not certain. Germline values: CDR1 LGHDT, CDR2 YNNKEL (reference sequence). The CDR3 is 11 residues long. The CDR3 nucleotides are TGTGCCAGCAGCCAAGTGGTACAGCAATACTTC. Translating gives CASSQVVQQYF.

This clone was seen at least ten times. The chain joins TRBV4-3 to TRBJ2-7; the D call may be TRBD1 or TRBD2 (7 bases each). Germline V lookup: CDR1 LGHNA, CDR2 YSLEER. The CDR3 sequence is 16 residues long. V was trimmed by 3 bases and J by 6 bases, leaving 21 bases between them. The CDR3 loop is CASSHPQGGPLGEQYV. The CDR3 region has the DNA TGCGCCAGCAGCCATCCTCAGGGGGGGCCTCTGGGCGAGCAGTACGTC.

This clone has at least ten counts. V and J are TRBV5-4 and TRBJ2-6; 11 bases are shared with TRBD1. Germline CDR1 and CDR2: SGHNT and YYREEE (reference sequence). Losses at the gene ends were 2 bases for V and 3 bases for J; bases not matched to a gene: 4. CDR3 size: 17 residues. CDR3 nucleotide sequence: TGTGCCAGCAGCTTCAGGACAGGGGGCTTTGGGGCCAACGTCCTGACTTTC. Residues: CASSFRTGGFGANVLTF.

The rearrangement joins TRBV5-4 to TRBJ2-7; 11 nucleotides align to TRBD2. The CDR3 runs 14 residues. The germline CDR1 and CDR2 sequences are SGHNT and YYREEE (reference sequence). The V gene end was trimmed by 7 bases and the J gene end by 3 bases; junction bases not matched to a gene: 6. The CDR3 sequence is CASSPGTSGYEQYV. Here the CDR3 DNA reads TGTGCCAGCTCACCCGGGACTAGCGGCTACGAGCAGTACGTC.

This clone has ten or more counts. The rearrangement links TRBV6-1 to TRBJ2-1, with TRBD2 matching over 13 bases. CDR1 MNHNS and CDR2 SASEGT come from the germline V gene. V lost 5 bases, J lost 7 bases, and 5 bases stayed unmatched. The CDR3 is made up of 15 amino acids. CDR3 in amino acids: CASSQTSGGANEQFF. In DNA, the CDR3 is TGTGCCAGCAGTCAAACTAGCGGGGGGGCAAATGAGCAGTTCTTC.

The table lists this clone with many counts. The chain couples TRBV29-1 to TRBJ2-7; no clear D gene. This CDR3 is built from 12 residues. Germline assignment: CDR1 SQVTM and CDR2 ANQGSEA. V was pared by 4 bases and J by 2 bases, with 9 bases between. CDR3 protein: CSVAELAYEQYF. The CDR3, as DNA: TGCAGCGTTGCTGAGTTAGCCTACGAGCAGTACTTC.

The sample holds many counts of this clone. V gene TRBV5-1 combines with J gene TRBJ2-7; TRBD2 is a possible D gene (5 bases). Between the trimmed V and J ends, which lost 0 bases and 4 bases, there was a span of 8 bases. The CDR3 sequence is 13 residues long. From germline, CDR1 is SGHRS and CDR2 YFSETQ. The CDR3 DNA reads as TGCGCCAGCAGCTTGGCCAGAGGGTACGAGCAGTACTTC. This gives the protein CASSLARGYEQYF.

This clone was recorded at least ten times. J is TRBJ2-2 and V is TRBV4-1, with 12 bases that match TRBD2. V lost 0 bases to trimming and J lost 7 bases; unmatched junction nucleotides: 12. Germline-derived CDR1 and CDR2 are MGHRA and YSYEKL. CDR3 size: 19 residues. The CDR3 loop is CASSQEGGLAGGPGGELFF. The CDR3 region has the DNA TGCGCCAGCAGCCAAGAAGGTGGGCTAGCGGGAGGGCCGGGCGGGGAGCTGTTTTTT.

This clone was detected many times. The rearrangement links TRBV7-9 to TRBJ2-2; the match to TRBD2 covers 7 bases. Germline CDR1 SEHNR, CDR2 FQNEAQ (reference sequence). The CDR3 loop spans 15 amino acids. Trimming removed 6 bases from V and 7 bases from J; junction bases left unmatched: 11. Written as DNA, the CDR3 is TGTGCCAGCAGGGAATCAGCGGGGACGAGCGGGGAGCTGTTTTTT. Translated, it gives CASRESAGTSGELFF.

This clone was detected ten times or more. The chain uses TRBV2 and TRBJ1-2; D call uncertain. CDR1 is SNHLY and CDR2 is FYNNEI in the germline V gene. Trimming removed 1 base at V and 1 base at J, with 7 bases between. The CDR3 has 14 amino acids. The CDR3, as DNA: TGTGCCAGCAGTGAAGATCCTGATAACTATGGCTACACCTTC. It is translated as CASSEDPDNYGYTF.

A word on this clone: At one boundary the junction diverges from the germline segment, which might be a read error. The gene calls are TRBV6-6 and TRBJ2-6; D is unclear. CDR3 size: 16 residues. Germline V CDR1 and CDR2: MNHNY, SVGAGI (reference sequence). The DNA of the CDR3 is TGTGCCAGCAGTTATCAAGACTCATCTGGGTCCAACGTCCTGACTTTC. Its protein is CASSYQDSSGSNVLTF.

This clone was seen repeatedly, ten times or more. A read error is possible here, since a much larger clone lies one base away. The rearrangement joins TRBV12-3 or TRBV12-4 to TRBJ2-1; 8 bases agree with TRBD2. V shed 7 bases, J shed 6 bases, and the junction held 14 bases outside the gene matches. The CDR3 is made up of 16 amino acids. CDR3 protein: CASTDISGRVFNEQFF. In DNA form, the CDR3 reads TGTGCCAGCACAGATATCAGCGGGAGAGTATTCAATGAGCAGTTCTTC.

This clone occurred many times. V is TRBV6-1 and J is TRBJ1-5; D unresolved. This CDR3 contains 12 residues. V lost 7 bases and J 4 bases, leaving 8 bases between the germline ends. Germline CDR1 MNHNS, CDR2 SASEGT. The chain's CDR3 is CASKSGNQPQHF. The CDR3 region has the DNA TGTGCCAGCAAGTCGGGTAATCAGCCCCAGCATTTT.

This clone occurred many times. A read error may account for a junction end that differs from germline. The chain links TRBV2 to TRBJ1-5; D is unclear. CDR1 is SNHLY, CDR2 FYNNEI, per germline. The CDR3 is made up of 17 amino acids. For the CDR3, the DNA is TGTGCCAGCAGCTGGGCCGGGTGGGGAGACTACAATCGGCCCCAGCATTTT. Its protein is CASSWAGWGDYNRPQHF.

Details on this clone: Germline is not matched at one junction end, which may reflect a read error. The V call is TRBV7-3, the J call TRBJ1-1; D is possibly TRBD1 (5 bases). CDR1 and CDR2 from the germline V gene are SGHTA and FQGTGA. This CDR3 has 14 residues. CDR3 sequence: CAISPGGALTEAFF. Written as DNA, the CDR3 is TGTGCCATCAGCCCCGGCGGGGCTCTTACTGAAGCTTTCTTT. Using reference TRBV7-3 and TRBJ1-1 for the parts outside the CDR3, the full variable domain is GAGVSQTPSNKVTEKGKYVELRCDPISGHTALYWYRQSLGQGPEFLIYFQGTGAADDSGLPNDRFFAVRPEGSVSTLKIQRTERGDSAVYLCAISPGGALTEAFFGQGTRLTVV.

This clone was detected many times. The CDR3 DNA sequence: TGCGCCAGCAGCCAAGCCATAGGGGATACGCAGTATTTT. Amino acids: CASSQAIGDTQYF. J is TRBJ2-3 and V is TRBV4-1; D gene unclear. Germline values: CDR1 MGHRA, CDR2 YSYEKL. With 1 base removed from V and 6 bases from J, the gap between germline ends came to 8 bases. CDR3 length: 13 residues.

This clone was found many times. This rearrangement joins TRBV28 to TRBJ1-3; tentatively, D is TRBD1 (5 bases). This CDR3 has 14 amino acids. Germline V CDR1 and CDR2: MDHEN, SYDVKM. Trimming took 7 bases from V and 3 from J, leaving 13 bases between them. Here the CDR3 reads CASTPGTFGNTIYF. The CDR3 DNA reads TGTGCCAGCACCCCCGGGACTTTTGGAAACACCATATATTTT. Using reference TRBV28 and TRBJ1-3 for the parts outside the CDR3, the full variable domain is DVKVTQSSRYLVKRTGEKVFLECVQDMDHENMFWYRQDPGLGLRLIYFSYDVKMKEKGDIPEGYSVSREKKERFSLILESASTNQTSMYLCASTPGTFGNTIYFGEGSWLTVV.

This clone was counted many times. The V and J genes are TRBV25-1 and TRBJ1-6, with D maybe TRBD1 (5 bases). V shed 0 bases and J shed 5 bases, with 5 bases lying between them. The CDR3 contains 14 residues. Germline values: CDR1 MGHDK, CDR2 SYGVNS. The CDR3 region is CASSEYRDNSPLHF. The DNA of the CDR3 is TGTGCCAGCAGTGAATACAGGGATAATTCACCCCTCCACTTT.

This clone showed up many times. The chain couples TRBV20-1 to TRBJ2-1; D not certain. V lost 5 bases and J 8 bases, leaving 16 bases between the germline ends. CDR3 size: 13 residues. From germline, CDR1 is DFQATT and CDR2 SNEGSKA (reference sequence). The CDR3 loop reads CSALDHPEDEQFF. CDR3 nucleotide sequence: TGCAGTGCTTTAGACCACCCCGAGGATGAGCAGTTCTTC.

The rearrangement joins TRBV6-4 to TRBJ2-6; D unclear. Trimming pared 0 bases from V and 0 bases from J, leaving 6 bases between. From germline, CDR1 is MRHNA and CDR2 SNTAGT. The length of the CDR3 is 16 residues. CDR3 loop: CASSDSTNSGANVLTF. CDR3 coding DNA: TGTGCCAGCAGTGACTCGACAAACTCTGGGGCCAACGTCCTGACTTTC.

This clone was found once. The V and J genes are TRBV28 and TRBJ2-1; 12 bases align to TRBD2. The CDR3 loop spans 16 amino acids. Germline values: CDR1 MDHEN, CDR2 SYDVKM. Unmatched junction bases numbered 13, after V lost 7 bases and J lost 9 bases. The CDR3: CASISPTSGRGCEQFF. CDR3 nucleotides: TGTGCCAGCATTTCCCCGACTAGCGGGAGAGGGTGTGAGCAGTTCTTC.

The CDR3 here is CASSQLPSSAIYEQYF. CDR3 coding DNA: TGCGCCAGCAGCCAACTCCCTAGTAGCGCAATCTACGAGCAGTACTTC. This rearrangement joins TRBV4-1 to TRBJ2-7; weak D call: TRBD2 (5 bases). Trimming took 2 bases from V and 3 from J, leaving 17 bases between them. The CDR3 has 16 residues. Germline V CDR1 and CDR2: MGHRA, YSYEKL.

This clone was counted ten times or more. Compared with germline, one end of the junction differs, possibly owing to a read error. The chain uses TRBV14 and TRBJ1-2, with 8 nucleotides matching TRBD1. CDR3 size: 14 residues. Germline CDR1 is SGHDN and CDR2 is FVKESK. DNA for the CDR3: TGTGCCAGCAGCGAAGACAGGGGTTCAGGTGGCTACACCTTC. Amino acids: CASSEDRGSGGYTF.